These 3 T cell receptor beta chains were all obtained from the same sample, sequenced in a study of T cells in Graves' hyperthyroidism and ophthalmopathy. RNA transcripts served as the template for amplifying TCR beta CDR3 regions. TCR CDR3 underwent first-round RT-PCR with the HTBI primer set. In TCRdb, the multiplex PCR reads were re-called with MiXCR into one record per CDR3 protein. This table has hundreds of thousands of distinct CDR3 sequences, 14% appearing once. The source material was blood. The receptors stem from a young woman with Graves' hyperthyroidism.

The V and J genes are TRBV6-1 and TRBJ2-7; D unresolved. Germline lookup yields CDR1 MNHNS and CDR2 SASEGT. The CDR3 has 15 amino acids. V lost 3 bases to trimming and J lost 0 bases, with 12 bases between them. CDR3 DNA sequence: TGTGCCAGCAGTGATGTCTGGTTGAGCTCCTACGAGCAGTACTTC. It translates to CASSDVWLSSYEQYF.

This rearrangement joins TRBV7-9 to TRBJ2-1; D is perhaps TRBD2 (6 bases). V lost 0 bases and J 2 bases, leaving 11 bases between the germline ends. This CDR3 has 16 residues. Germline CDR1 and CDR2: SEHNR and FQNEAQ (reference sequence). Written as DNA, the CDR3 is TGTGCCAGCAGCTTAGCGTACGGGAGCACCTACAATGAGCAGTTCTTC. This sequence encodes CASSLAYGSTYNEQFF. The full variable domain, rest sourced from reference TRBV7-9 and TRBJ2-1, is DTGVSQNPRHKITKRGQNVTFRCDPISEHNRLYWYRQTLGQGPEFLTYFQNEAQLEKSRLLSDRFSAERPKGSFSTLEIQRTEQGDSAMYLCASSLAYGSTYNEQFFGPGTRLTVL.

This clonotype was counted a single time. The V and J genes are TRBV27 and TRBJ2-3, with 8 bases lining up with TRBD2. The CDR3 is made up of 14 amino acids. The germline V gene encodes CDR1 MNHEY and CDR2 SMNVEV (reference sequence). After removal of 6 bases from V and 7 bases from J, the junction contained 9 bases not matched to a gene. CDR3 DNA: TGTGCCAGCAGCGGGGCTAGCGGGTGGAATACGCAGTATTTT. It codes for CASSGASGWNTQYF.